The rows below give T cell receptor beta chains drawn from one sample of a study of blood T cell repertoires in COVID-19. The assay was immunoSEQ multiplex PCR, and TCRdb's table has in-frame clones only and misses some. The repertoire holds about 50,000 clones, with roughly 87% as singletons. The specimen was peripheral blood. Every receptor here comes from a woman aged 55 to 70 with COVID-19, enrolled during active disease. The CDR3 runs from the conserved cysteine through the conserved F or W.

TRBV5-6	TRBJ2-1	CASSRTSTEQFF
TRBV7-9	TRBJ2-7	CASSFGMTGFEQYF
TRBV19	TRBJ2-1	CASSYRGPYNEQFF
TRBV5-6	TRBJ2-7	CASSPAAGEPYEQYF
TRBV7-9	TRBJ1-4	CASSLAWTVSNEKLFF
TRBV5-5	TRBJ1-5	CASSPTGGVFSRGQPQHF
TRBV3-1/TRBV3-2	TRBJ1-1	CASSHGRNTEAFF
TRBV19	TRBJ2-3	CASSINPYSTQYF
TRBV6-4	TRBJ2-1	CASSATSGRAMEQFF
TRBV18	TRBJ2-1	CASSPGHRDNEQFF
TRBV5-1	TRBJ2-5	CASSISGPNGETQYF
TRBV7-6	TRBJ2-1	CASSLFGAGAPYNEQFF
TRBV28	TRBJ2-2	CASSSTGGVTGELFF
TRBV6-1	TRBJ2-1	CASSELGTEGNEQFF
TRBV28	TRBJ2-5	CASSLKYRGLFETQYF
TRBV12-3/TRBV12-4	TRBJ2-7	CASRGTLQYEQYF
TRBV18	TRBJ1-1	CASSGAGYATEAFF
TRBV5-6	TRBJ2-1	CASSLITGQEQFF
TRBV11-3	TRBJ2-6	CASSLLTGTGVSGANVLTF
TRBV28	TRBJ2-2	CASSRRQGRGGTGELFF
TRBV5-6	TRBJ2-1	CASSFGDRAYNEQFF
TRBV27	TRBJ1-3	CASGRVRGNTIYF
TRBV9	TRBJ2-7	CASSVSGGSYEQYF
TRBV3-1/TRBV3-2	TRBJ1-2	CASSTQSYGYTF
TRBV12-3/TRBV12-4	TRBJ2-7	CASSLARGVEQYF
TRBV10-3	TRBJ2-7	CAISAGTGGDEQYF
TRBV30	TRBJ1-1	CAWRDLRGVNTEAFF
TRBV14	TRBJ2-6	CASSQDRLAGANSGANVLTF
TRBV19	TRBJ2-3	CASSIPRYTDTQYF
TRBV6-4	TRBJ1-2	CASRPGQGFSYTF
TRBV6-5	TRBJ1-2	CATREGQANYGYTF
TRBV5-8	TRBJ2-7	CASSPNRGPAYEQYF